This T cell receptor beta chain was observed in a study of blood T cell repertoires in COVID-19. Study in general: Both acute and convalescent COVID-19 samples were obtained from the United States, Italy and Spain. T cells, B-cell-depleted T cells, or PBMCs provided the cDNA or gDNA that served as material.

In the original workflow: Reference gene primer amplification in the assay estimated nucleated cell counts. Sequencing used immunoSEQ multiplex PCR; TCRdb keeps in-frame clones, though not all of them. The DNA gave D and trimming, while V, J and clone size come from that table. The sample yields some 150,000 clones, around four fifths seen once. The CDR3 is 13 residues long. Germline values: CDR1 SNHLY, CDR2 FYNNEI. Trimming left V 3 bases short and J 5 bases short, with 7 bases between. Sequences were obtained from peripheral blood. The source of this sequence is a human donor in a cohort sampled during active COVID-19. The chain carries TRBV2 and TRBJ2-2; maybe TRBD2 (5 bases). The CDR3 spells CASSDRGTGELFF. The CDR3 DNA follows: TGTGCCAGCAGTGATCGGGGAACCGGGGAGCTGTTTTTT.